These T cell receptor beta chains were read from a single sample in a study of beta chain features in type 1 diabetes. Assay used: immunoSEQ multiplex PCR; TCRdb lists only in-frame clones, some missing. The sample holds approximately 300,000 clones, roughly 9.6% seen once. Input material: naive CD4+ T cells from blood. Receptor source: a woman in her twenties or thirties in good health. The CDR3 runs from the conserved cysteine through the conserved F or W. Fields, in order: J gene, V gene, CDR3 protein.

J: TRBJ1-5
V: TRBV19
CDR3: CASSPPGQGIPMLNQPQHF

J: TRBJ2-3
V: TRBV10-3
CDR3: CAISPGTGGGTDTQYF

J: TRBJ2-7
V: TRBV18
CDR3: CASSPVVRERSYEQYF

J: TRBJ1-1
V: TRBV28
CDR3: CATDRANTEAFF

J: TRBJ1-2
V: TRBV5-4
CDR3: CASSTKTGAYYGYTF

J: TRBJ2-1
V: TRBV28
CDR3: CASSSNRDTLDEQFF

J: TRBJ2-7
V: TRBV7-2
CDR3: CASSLSGNTYEQYF

J: TRBJ2-1
V: TRBV5-1
CDR3: CASSLAASGSHSYNEQFF

J: TRBJ2-2
V: TRBV4-2
CDR3: CASSRRLAGAFTGELFF

J: TRBJ2-5
V: TRBV20-1
CDR3: CSSLLEETQYF

J: TRBJ1-1
V: TRBV6-5
CDR3: CASRPATGGSTEAFF

J: TRBJ1-2
V: TRBV4-3
CDR3: CASSQEGDGYTF

J: TRBJ2-7
V: TRBV5-1
CDR3: CASSFTGLPYEQYF

J: TRBJ2-7
V: TRBV18
CDR3: CASSAGTSEGHEQYF

J: TRBJ2-5
V: TRBV6-5
CDR3: CASRRTGQGRETQYF

J: TRBJ2-3
V: TRBV9
CDR3: CASSTGLAALGADTQYF

J: TRBJ1-1
V: TRBV5-1
CDR3: CASSLQENTEAFF

J: TRBJ1-1
V: TRBV11-1
CDR3: CASSLARGNTEAFF

J: TRBJ2-7
V: TRBV27
CDR3: CASSSYTTYYEQYF

J: TRBJ2-7
V: TRBV19
CDR3: CASSSGTSGMYEQYF

J: TRBJ2-1
V: TRBV19
CDR3: CASSVTVFDEQFF

J: TRBJ2-7
V: TRBV5-6
CDR3: CASSGTGIFYEQYF

J: TRBJ2-4
V: TRBV5-4
CDR3: CASSLEQLGAKNIQYF

J: TRBJ2-7
V: TRBV27
CDR3: CASSLDRAYEQYF

J: TRBJ2-1
V: TRBV7-3
CDR3: CASSISRENEQFF

J: TRBJ2-3
V: TRBV7-2
CDR3: CASSLAPGTDTQYF

J: TRBJ1-5
V: TRBV15
CDR3: CATSRRGQRQPQHF

J: TRBJ2-2
V: TRBV9
CDR3: CASSARSANTGELFF

J: TRBJ2-3
V: TRBV7-3
CDR3: CASSRLAGSTDTQYF

J: TRBJ2-3
V: TRBV18
CDR3: CASSPQAGFTDTQYF

J: TRBJ2-7
V: TRBV2
CDR3: CASRLGEPYEQYF

J: TRBJ2-7
V: TRBV28
CDR3: CASSLGRRARDEQYF

J: TRBJ2-5
V: TRBV7-3
CDR3: CASSPGTSGNPGIETQYF

J: TRBJ1-4
V: TRBV2
CDR3: CASSEYRGDNEKLFF

J: TRBJ2-1
V: TRBV7-9
CDR3: CASSSVRGSYNEQFF

J: TRBJ1-1
V: TRBV6-5
CDR3: CASRVDRGNTEAFF

J: TRBJ2-3
V: TRBV4-1
CDR3: CASSQDQAGDTQYF

J: TRBJ2-7
V: TRBV6-5
CDR3: CASSPEGIVGYEQYF

J: TRBJ2-7
V: TRBV5-1
CDR3: CASQRESTYEQYF

J: TRBJ2-7
V: TRBV11-3
CDR3: CASSFGRGQGKQYF

J: TRBJ2-1
V: TRBV6-4
CDR3: CASAIAGGDEQFF

J: TRBJ2-7
V: TRBV18
CDR3: CASSPTRTGSAQYF

J: TRBJ1-1
V: TRBV27
CDR3: CASRRTGGTEAFF

J: TRBJ2-1
V: TRBV10-3
CDR3: CAISDSPNEQFF

J: TRBJ2-1
V: TRBV7-2
CDR3: CASSLQAYNEQFF

J: TRBJ1-2
V: TRBV29-1
CDR3: CSVDRAGAMHTF

J: TRBJ2-1
V: TRBV7-3
CDR3: CASSSSGILNNEQFF

J: TRBJ2-3
V: TRBV6-5
CDR3: CATGVAGGPTDTQYF